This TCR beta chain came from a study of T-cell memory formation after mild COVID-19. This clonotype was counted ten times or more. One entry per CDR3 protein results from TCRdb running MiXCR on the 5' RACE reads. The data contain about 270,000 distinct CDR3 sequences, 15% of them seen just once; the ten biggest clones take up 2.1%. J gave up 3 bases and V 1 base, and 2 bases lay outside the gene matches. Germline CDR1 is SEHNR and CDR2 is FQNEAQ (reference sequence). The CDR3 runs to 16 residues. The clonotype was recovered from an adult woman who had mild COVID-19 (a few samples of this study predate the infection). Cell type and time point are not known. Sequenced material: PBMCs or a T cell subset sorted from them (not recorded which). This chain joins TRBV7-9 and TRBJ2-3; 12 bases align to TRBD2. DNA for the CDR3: TGTGCCAGCAGCTTAGGACTAGCGGGAGCGACAGATACGCAGTATTTT. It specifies CASSLGLAGATDTQYF.